This T cell receptor beta chain was sequenced during a study of type 1 regulatory T cells. As for the study in general: T-allo10 is a Tr1-enriched, alloantigen-specific CD4 T cell product made in vitro. Study-wide results and limits: Compared with non-Tr1 cells, Tr1 cells showed a narrower TCR repertoire.

Germline V lookup: CDR1 SQVTM, CDR2 ANQGSEA. The CDR3 length is 14 residues. Trimming at V came to 3 bases and at J to 4 bases, leaving 3 bases not matched to a gene. In this sample, this clonotype turned up a few times. Its specificity is not known. TCRdb used MiXCR to reprocess the reads, holding one entry per CDR3 protein. The repertoire has 40,000 to 50,000 distinct CDR3 sequences, 12% of them found once; the top ten carry around 7.5%. The sequence derives from a human donor in good health. The chain links TRBV29-1 to TRBJ2-2, with 9 nucleotides matching TRBD1. The sample taken for sequencing was cultured non-Tr1 T cells, either the whole culture or a sorted T cell fraction (not recorded which). CDR3 in amino acids: CSVDGQGSTGELFF. CDR3 bases: TGCAGCGTTGATGGACAGGGGTCCACCGGGGAGCTGTTTTTT.